Included here is one T cell receptor (beta chain) sequence, with context. Its cognate antigen is unknown. This sample was included in a study of cytomegalovirus exposure and HLA in healthy donors. The PCR employed 60 Vbeta primers together with 13 Jbeta primers. Original processing methods: A follow-up analysis tallied around 80 million unique TCR beta chains, about 11 million shared. Only in-frame clones appear in the TCRdb table, and some are missing; sequencing was by immunoSEQ multiplex PCR. That table gives V, J and clone size, and the DNA gave D and trimming. The sample carries more than 80,000 clones, about 80% recorded once. Study results and caveats: It was shown in a later analysis that HLA-associated TCR beta chains were more clonally expanded than other, equally common chains. Later findings reportedly placed an Asian-associated ancestry cluster below the approximately 670-donor mean for N-insertions. Using the classifier, cytomegalovirus status was reportedly diagnosed with high specificity and sensitivity.

The CDR3 runs to 14 residues. The V end was cut by 2 bases, the J end by 1 base, with 9 bases between. The germline V gene encodes CDR1 SGHRS and CDR2 YFSETQ. The chain links TRBV5-1 to TRBJ1-1, with TRBD1 as a possible D gene (5 bases). Material for sequencing was PBMCs. The source of this sequence is a female donor in good health and CMV-seropositive. The CDR3 DNA follows: TGCGCCAGCAGCTTACAGGTTACGAACACTGAAGCTTTCTTT. This codes for CASSLQVTNTEAFF.